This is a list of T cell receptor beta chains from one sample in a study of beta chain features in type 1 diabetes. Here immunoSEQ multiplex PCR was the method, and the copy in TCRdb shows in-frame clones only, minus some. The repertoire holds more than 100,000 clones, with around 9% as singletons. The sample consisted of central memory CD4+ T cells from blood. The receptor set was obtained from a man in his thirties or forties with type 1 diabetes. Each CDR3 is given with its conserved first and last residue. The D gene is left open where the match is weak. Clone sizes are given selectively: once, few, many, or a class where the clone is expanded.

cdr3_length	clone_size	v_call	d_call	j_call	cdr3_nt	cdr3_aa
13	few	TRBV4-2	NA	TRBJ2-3	TGTGCCAGCAGCCAAGATGCGGTGGATACGCAGTATTTT	CASSQDAVDTQYF
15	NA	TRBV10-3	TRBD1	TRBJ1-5	TGTGCCATCAGTGAAGGACAGGGGCTCAATCAGCCCCAGCATTTT	CAISEGQGLNQPQHF
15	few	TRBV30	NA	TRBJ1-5	TGTGCCTGGAGTGTACCGGCGAGGTCTCGGCAGCCCCAGCATTTT	CAWSVPARSRQPQHF
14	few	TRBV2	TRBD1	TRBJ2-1	TGTGCCAGCAGTGAGGGACAGGTAACCAATGAGCAGTTCTTC	CASSEGQVTNEQFF
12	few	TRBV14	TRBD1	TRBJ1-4	TGTGCCAGCAGCCGGGACAGGGTATCACTGTTTTTT	CASSRDRVSLFF
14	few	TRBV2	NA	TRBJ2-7	TGTGCCAGCAGTGAAGGGGGCGCATTATACGAGCAGTACTTC	CASSEGGALYEQYF
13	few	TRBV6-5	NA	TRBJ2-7	TGTGCCAGCAGTTCCACAGGTACCTACGAGCAGTACTTC	CASSSTGTYEQYF
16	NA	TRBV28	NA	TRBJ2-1	TGTGCCAGCAGTCCGAAGTTAGGGGGTGTTTACAATGAGCAGTTCTTC	CASSPKLGGVYNEQFF
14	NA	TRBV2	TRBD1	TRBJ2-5	TGTGCCAGCAGCCGCGGACAGGGAGAAGAGACCCAGTACTTC	CASSRGQGEETQYF
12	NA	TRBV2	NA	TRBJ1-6	TGTGCCAGCAGTGATTCCGAGGCTACCCTCCACTTT	CASSDSEATLHF
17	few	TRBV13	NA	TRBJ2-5	TGTGCCAGCAGCCGGAGGACTGGCGTACGATTTGAAGAGACCCAGTACTTC	CASSRRTGVRFEETQYF
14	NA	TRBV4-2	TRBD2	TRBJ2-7	TGTGCCAGCAGCCCGCGGGGGGCCTCCTACGAGCAGTACTTC	CASSPRGASYEQYF
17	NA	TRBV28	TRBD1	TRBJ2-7	TGTGCCAGCAGACCCGGTTCTTGGGACAGGGTAAACCACGAGCAGTACTTC	CASRPGSWDRVNHEQYF
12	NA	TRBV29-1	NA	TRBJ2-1	TGCAGCGTCAGCGCGACCTACAATGAGCAGTTCTTC	CSVSATYNEQFF
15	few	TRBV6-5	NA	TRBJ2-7	TGTGCCAGCAGCCAAAGACACCTGAGCTCCTACGAGCAGTACTTC	CASSQRHLSSYEQYF
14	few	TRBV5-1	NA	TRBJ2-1	TGCGCCAGCAGCTCTACTACAGGGGAGGTTGAGCAGTTCTTC	CASSSTTGEVEQFF
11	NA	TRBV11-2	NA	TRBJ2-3	TGTGCCAGCAGCTCTGGGTACAGGCAGTATTTT	CASSSGYRQYF
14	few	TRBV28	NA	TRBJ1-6	TGTGCCAGCAGTTTATGGCAGGGGAATTCACCCCTCCACTTT	CASSLWQGNSPLHF
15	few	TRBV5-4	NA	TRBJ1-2	TGTGCCAGCAGCTTGGAACTCGGAGGGTTGGACGGCTACACCTTC	CASSLELGGLDGYTF
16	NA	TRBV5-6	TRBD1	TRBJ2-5	TGTGCCAGCAGCTTGGGGGCCGGGACAGGGGCGAAGACCCAGTACTTC	CASSLGAGTGAKTQYF
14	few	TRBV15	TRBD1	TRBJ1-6	TGTGCCACCAGCAGAGGACAGGGAAGTTCACCCCTCCACTTT	CATSRGQGSSPLHF
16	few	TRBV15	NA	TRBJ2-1	TGTGCCACCAGCAGAGACCCCGCGCGGTTTGACGATGAGCAGTTCTTC	CATSRDPARFDDEQFF
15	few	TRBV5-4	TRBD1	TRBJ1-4	TGTGCCAGCAGCTCCTCCGGGACAGGGAATGAAAAACTGTTTTTT	CASSSSGTGNEKLFF
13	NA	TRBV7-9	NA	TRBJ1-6	TGTGCCAGCAGCCCCACAGGGAATTCACCCCTCCACTTT	CASSPTGNSPLHF
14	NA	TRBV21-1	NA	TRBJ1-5	TGTGCCAGCACGGGGACAGGGGGCGATCAGCCCCAGCATTTT	CASTGTGGDQPQHF
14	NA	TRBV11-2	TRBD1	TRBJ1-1	TGTGCCAGCAGCACCCAGACAGGGGAGAATGAAGCTTTCTTT	CASSTQTGENEAFF
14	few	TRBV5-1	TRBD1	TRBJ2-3	TGCGCCAGCAGCTCCCAGGACAGGACAGATACGCAGTATTTT	CASSSQDRTDTQYF